Following are 8 T cell receptor beta chains from one sample sequenced in a study of shared clonotypes between healthy human individuals. Sequencing was performed with immunoSEQ multiplex PCR; in TCRdb, only in-frame clones are kept and a portion is missing. The sample yields 450,000 to 500,000 clones, 70% to 80% seen once. Sequenced: PBMCs. Source of these receptors: a woman between 35 and 50 years old in good health. Some clones in this sample may be carry-over from other donors' samples.

This sequence joins TRBV28 and TRBJ2-7, with D possibly called TRBD1 or TRBD2 (10 bases each). The CDR3 totals 19 residues. Germline values: CDR1 MDHEN, CDR2 SYDVKM. With 4 bases removed from V and 4 bases from J, the gap between germline ends came to 29 bases. CDR3 nucleotides: TGTGCCAGCAGTTCCTCCCGGGGACAGGGGAATAGCGGGAGGTACGAGCAGTACTTC. Its protein product is CASSSSRGQGNSGRYEQYF.

V and J are TRBV4-2 and TRBJ1-4, with D hard to call. The CDR3 covers 16 residues. Per germline, CDR1 LGHNA and CDR2 YNFKEQ. The V gene lost 0 bases and the J gene lost 1 base, with 9 bases spanning the gap. The CDR3 here is CASSQDNQVTNEKLFF. The CDR3 nucleotides are TGTGCCAGCAGCCAAGATAATCAAGTAACTAATGAAAAACTGTTTTTT.

V is TRBV6-5 and J is TRBJ1-2; 11 bases agree with TRBD1. This CDR3 has 15 residues. CDR1 is MNHEY, CDR2 SVGAGI, per germline. V dropped 2 bases and J dropped 8; count of bases not matched to a gene: 7. The CDR3 DNA reads as TGTGCCAGCAGTTACACGGACAGGGGGCGAAAGGGCTACACCTTC. This encodes CASSYTDRGRKGYTF.

This chain connects TRBV18 to TRBJ2-7; the match to TRBD1 covers 7 bases. In germline, CDR1 is KGHSH, CDR2 LQKENI. CDR3 size: 12 residues. The V gene end was trimmed by 9 bases and the J gene end by 3 bases; junction bases not matched to a gene: 5. The chain's CDR3 is CASAQGSYEQYF. DNA for the CDR3: TGTGCCAGTGCACAGGGGAGCTACGAGCAGTACTTC.

The table lists this clone with a count of one. This rearrangement joins TRBV5-6 to TRBJ1-2; D ambiguous. CDR3 size: 15 residues. Germline loops: CDR1 SGHDT, CDR2 YYEEEE. V was clipped by 2 bases and J by 4 bases, with 15 bases between them. Written as DNA, the CDR3 is TGTGCCAGCAGCTTTCTGAAGGAATGGGTCTATGGCTACACCTTC. Translating it yields CASSFLKEWVYGYTF.

On this clone: The same CDR3 also results from other DNA sequences found in this sample. The J gene is TRBJ1-1, the V gene TRBV18; 9 nucleotides align to TRBD1. The junction had 2 bases not matched to a gene; V was cut back by 3 bases and J by 0 bases. This CDR3 contains 15 residues. Germline V gene sequence: CDR1 KGHSH, CDR2 LQKENI. CDR3 coding DNA: TGTGCCAGCTCACCTGGGACAGGGATGAACACTGAAGCTTTCTTT. Translated: CASSPGTGMNTEAFF.

The rearrangement uses TRBV7-8 and TRBJ2-7, with 7 bases identical to TRBD1. Germline loops: CDR1 SGHVS, CDR2 FQNEAQ. V lost 1 base to trimming and J lost 3 bases; unmatched junction nucleotides: 9. This CDR3 comprises 16 residues. The DNA of the CDR3 is TGTGCCAGCAGCTTAGGTCACAGACAGGGTCACTACGAGCAGTACTTC. Residues: CASSLGHRQGHYEQYF.

This clone was observed a few times. This chain links TRBV16 with TRBJ1-5; D gene unclear. Germline V gene data show CDR1 as KGHSY and CDR2 as FQNENV. V gave up 1 base and J gave up 2 bases, with 6 bases separating them. CDR3 size: 14 residues. The chain's CDR3 is CASSQFQGNQPQHF. As DNA, the CDR3 is TGTGCCAGCAGCCAATTCCAAGGCAATCAGCCCCAGCATTTT.